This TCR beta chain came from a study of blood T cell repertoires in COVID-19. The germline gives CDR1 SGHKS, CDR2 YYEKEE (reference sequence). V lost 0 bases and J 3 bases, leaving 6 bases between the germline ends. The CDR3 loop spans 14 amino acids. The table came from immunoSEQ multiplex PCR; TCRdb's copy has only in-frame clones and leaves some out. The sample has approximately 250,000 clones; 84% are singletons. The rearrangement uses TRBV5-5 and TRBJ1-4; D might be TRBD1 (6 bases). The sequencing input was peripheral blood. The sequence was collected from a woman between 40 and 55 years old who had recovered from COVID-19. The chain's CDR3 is CASSLGQANEKLFF. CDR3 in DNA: TGTGCCAGCAGCTTGGGACAGGCTAATGAAAAACTGTTTTTT.